This T cell receptor beta chain was obtained from a study of blood T cells in healthy people across ages. As concerns this clonotype: This may arise from a read error, as a much more abundant clone is one base away.

Germline lookup yields CDR1 SGHDN and CDR2 FVKESK. CDR3 length equals 12 residues. PCR was performed a second time for about 7 to 12 cycles using a sample-barcoded 5' primer and a J-beta primer mix. A 12-random-nucleotide template-switch adaptor tagged each cDNA molecule. Researchers report that each sample yielded at least 2.5 million CDR3-containing paired-end reads. TCRdb independently ran MiXCR on the 5' RACE reads; one entry per CDR3 protein. The sample lists about 2 million distinct CDR3 sequences; roughly 52% were seen once. This sequence originates from a woman in her thirties or forties in good health. The chain joins TRBV14 to TRBJ2-3; D remains ambiguous. Sequenced sample: blood. The DNA for the CDR3 is TGTGCCAGCATCCAAGTCCCAGATACGCAGTATTTT. Amino acids: CASIQVPDTQYF.